Sequencing of this T cell receptor beta chain was carried out in a study of T cell responses to AZD1222 COVID-19 vaccine. Study outcomes and limitations: Clonal diversity was possibly underestimated, and white British individuals and females predominated among donors.

Sequencing was performed with immunoSEQ multiplex PCR; in TCRdb, only in-frame clones are kept and a portion is missing. The data contain 130,000 to 150,000 clones, about 93% of them singletons. Between the trimmed V and J ends, which lost 2 bases and 2 bases, there was a span of 15 bases. Germline lookup yields CDR1 MGHRA and CDR2 YSYEKL. The CDR3 contains 16 residues. Points on this clone: Its specificity is unknown.

This clonotype originated in an adult in good health. The chain has TRBV4-1 and TRBJ1-2; no reliable D call. The starting material was peripheral blood, obtained on day 0 of MenACWY control vaccination. The CDR3 DNA reads as TGCGCCAGCAGCCAATTAGTGGACCCAAGAAACTATGGCTACACCTTC. Translated: CASSQLVDPRNYGYTF.